This entry is about one TCR beta chain. Its matching antigen is unknown. Germline V gene data show CDR1 as MDHEN and CDR2 as SYDVKM. This CDR3 is built from 14 residues. J was trimmed by 6 bases and V by 5 bases; bases with no gene match: 7. The source of the sample is a study of PD-L1 blockade in urothelial cancer. General study results and limits: Durable benefit accompanied greater 3-week expansion of tumor-associated blood clones. In blood sampled pretreatment, TCR clonality below the median predicted better survival.

Described time point: pretreatment peripheral blood. TCRdb's copy holds only in-frame clones and misses some; the assay was immunoSEQ multiplex PCR. This table holds about 70,000 clones, roughly 90% found once. This receptor was obtained from a man between 65 and 85 years old with urothelial cancer. The chain has TRBV28 and TRBJ1-5, with 7 bases fitting TRBD1. The sample was PBMCs, taken around atezolizumab (anti-PD-L1) treatment. As DNA, the CDR3 is TGTGCCAGCAGTGCAGGGGGTTCGGCTCAGCCCCAGCATTTT. It encodes CASSAGGSAQPQHF.